This TCR beta chain is drawn from a study of CD4 T cell repertoires in COVID-19. Study-level findings and limits: Two or all three memory subsets shared several highly expanded SARS-CoV-2-reactive clonotypes.

The table came from immunoSEQ multiplex PCR; TCRdb's copy has only in-frame clones and leaves some out. The table records 20,000 to 30,000 clones, 85% to 95% of them present only once. V dropped 8 bases and J dropped 2 bases, with 24 bases sitting between them. The CDR3 covers 16 residues. Germline lookup yields CDR1 SQVTM and CDR2 ANQGSEA. Regarding this clone: Antigen specificity is unknown.

The memory T cells were sequenced right after ex vivo isolation, without culture. The receptor was isolated from a human donor who had COVID-19. This chain joins TRBV29-1 and TRBJ1-2; TRBD1 might be the D (6 bases). The material was circulating follicular helper CD4+ T cells (cTfh) from blood, obtained before the COVID-19 pandemic. CDR3 coding DNA: TGCAGCTACGGGGGGGGACACCCTAATCAAAACTATGGCTACACCTTC. Protein: CSYGGGHPNQNYGYTF.